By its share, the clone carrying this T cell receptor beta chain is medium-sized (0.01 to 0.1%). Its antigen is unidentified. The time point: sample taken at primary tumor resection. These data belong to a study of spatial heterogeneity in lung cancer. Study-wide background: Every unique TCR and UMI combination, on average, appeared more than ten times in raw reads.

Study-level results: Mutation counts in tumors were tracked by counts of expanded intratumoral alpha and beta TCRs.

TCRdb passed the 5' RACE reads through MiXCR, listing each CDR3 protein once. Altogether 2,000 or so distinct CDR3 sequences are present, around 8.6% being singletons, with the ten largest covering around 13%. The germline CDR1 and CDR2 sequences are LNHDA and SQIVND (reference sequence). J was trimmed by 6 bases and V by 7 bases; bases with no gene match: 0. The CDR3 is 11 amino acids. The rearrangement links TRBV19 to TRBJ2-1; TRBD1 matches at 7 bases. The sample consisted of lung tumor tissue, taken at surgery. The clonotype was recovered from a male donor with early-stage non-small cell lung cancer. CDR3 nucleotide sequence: TGTGCCAGTACAGGGGGCAATGAGCAGTTCTTC. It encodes CASTGGNEQFF.